This T cell receptor (beta chain) was recovered during a study of early T cells in non-severe SARS-CoV-2 infection. In this sample, this clonotype turned up many times. There are 15 residues in the CDR3. V shed 0 bases and J shed 7 bases, with 10 bases lying between them. CDR1 is WSHSY, CDR2 SAAADI, per germline. TCRdb called the 5' RACE reads again in MiXCR, with one record for every CDR3 protein. Among approximately 20,000 distinct CDR3 sequences listed, roughly 4.7% were seen once. The sample taken for sequencing was whole blood. The TCR was taken from an adult who was a healthcare worker with PCR-confirmed SARS-CoV-2 infection or an uninfected control (not recorded which). The chain links TRBV10-2 to TRBJ1-6; no clear D. The CDR3 bases are TGCGCCAGCAGTGAGTCAGAGGGAAACAATTCACCCCTCCACTTT. Amino acids: CASSESEGNNSPLHF.